This T cell receptor (beta chain) was sequenced for a study of blood T cells in healthy people across ages. Study-wide results and limits: Among long-lived donors, naive CD4+ cells were more numerous and diversity higher than in aged donors. Age advanced and TCR beta diversity per million T cells fell, roughly linearly.

Isolation recovered at least 6.5 million PBMCs from every sample. The use of a sample-barcoded 5' primer and a J-beta primer mix characterized a second PCR of roughly 6 to 11 cycles. All samples yielded 2.5 million or more CDR3-containing paired-end reads. TCRdb reprocessed the 5' RACE reads with MiXCR, giving one entry per CDR3 protein. The repertoire consists of more than 650,000 distinct CDR3 sequences, with roughly 53% occurring once and the leading ten covering around 40%. The table lists this clonotype with a count of one. Its antigen is unidentified. V dropped 2 bases and J dropped 10 bases, with 24 bases sitting between them. The germline V gene encodes CDR1 MGHDK and CDR2 SYGVNS. The CDR3 is 16 amino acids.

The rearrangement joins TRBV25-1 to TRBJ2-7; D perhaps matches TRBD2 (7 bases). The receptor was derived from a man at least 80 years old in good health. Input material: blood. CDR3 DNA: TGTGCCAGCAGTGAAGAGGGGGACTACGAAAGAGAGGCCCAGTACTTC. This translates into CASSEEGDYEREAQYF.